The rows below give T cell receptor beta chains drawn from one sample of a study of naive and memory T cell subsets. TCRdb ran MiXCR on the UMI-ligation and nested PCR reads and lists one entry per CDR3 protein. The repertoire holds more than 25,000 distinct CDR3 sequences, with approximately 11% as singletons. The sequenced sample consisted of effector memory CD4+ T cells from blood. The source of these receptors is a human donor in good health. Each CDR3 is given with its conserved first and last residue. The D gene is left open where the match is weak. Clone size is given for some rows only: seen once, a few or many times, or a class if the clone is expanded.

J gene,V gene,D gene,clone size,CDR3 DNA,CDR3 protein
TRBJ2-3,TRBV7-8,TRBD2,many,TGTGCCAGCAGCTTAGGGGGACTAGCGGGAGGGCGGGATACGCAGTATTTT,CASSLGGLAGGRDTQYF
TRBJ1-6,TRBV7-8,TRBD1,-,TGTGCCAGCCAACTAGACAGGGGATCCTATAATTCACCCCTCCACTTT,CASQLDRGSYNSPLHF
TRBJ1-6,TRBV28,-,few,TGTGCCAGCAGCGTCCCCAATCGGCCCCTCCACTTT,CASSVPNRPLHF
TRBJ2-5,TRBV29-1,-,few,TGCAGCCCCTCGGTGGGTGAGACCCAGTACTTC,CSPSVGETQYF
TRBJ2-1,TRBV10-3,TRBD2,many,TGTGCCATCAGGAGACTAGCGGACAATGAGCAGTTCTTC,CAIRRLADNEQFF
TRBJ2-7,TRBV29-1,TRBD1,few,TGCAGCGGGACAGGGGGGTACGAGCAGTACTTC,CSGTGGYEQYF
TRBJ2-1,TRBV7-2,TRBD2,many,TGTGCCAGCAGCGGGGGACTAGCGGCTTACAATGAGCAGTTCTTC,CASSGGLAAYNEQFF
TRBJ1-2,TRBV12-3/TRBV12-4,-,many,TGTGCCAGCAGGACGACAGAGAACTATGGCTACACCTTC,CASRTTENYGYTF
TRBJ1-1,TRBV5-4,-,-,TGTGCCAGCAGTACGCAAACGGTGGGGACTGAAGCTTTCTTT,CASSTQTVGTEAFF
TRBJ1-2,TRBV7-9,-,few,TGTGCCAGCAGCTTAGCCGACGGCTACACCTTC,CASSLADGYTF
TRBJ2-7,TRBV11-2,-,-,TGTGCCAGCAGCTCCAGTGGTGAGGGGTCCTACGAGCAGTACTTC,CASSSSGEGSYEQYF
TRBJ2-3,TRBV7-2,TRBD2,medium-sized,TGTGCCAGCAGCTTAGTGCAGCGGGGGGGCCTAGATACGCAGTATTTT,CASSLVQRGGLDTQYF
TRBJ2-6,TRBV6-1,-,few,TGTGCCAGCAGTGAAATACGGTCTGGGGCCAACGTCCTGACTTTC,CASSEIRSGANVLTF
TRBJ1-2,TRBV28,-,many,TGTGCCAGCAGCTCCGACTATGGCTACACCTTC,CASSSDYGYTF
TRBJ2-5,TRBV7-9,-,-,TGTGCCAGCAGCTCCGGCGCAGGCCCAGAGACCCAGTACTTC,CASSSGAGPETQYF
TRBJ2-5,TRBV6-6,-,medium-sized,TGTGCCAGCAGTTACGCCGGGTTAGAGACCCAGTACTTC,CASSYAGLETQYF
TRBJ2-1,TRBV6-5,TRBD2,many,TGTGCCAGCAGTCCAGGACTAGCGCTGGGCGGATCCTACAATGAGCAGTTCTTC,CASSPGLALGGSYNEQFF
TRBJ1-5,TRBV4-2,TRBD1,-,TGTGCCAGCAGCCCCCAGGCCGGGGGACAGAAGAATCAGCCCCAGCATTTT,CASSPQAGGQKNQPQHF
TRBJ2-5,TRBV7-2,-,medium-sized,TGTGCCAGCAGCTTAGGACTCCAAGAGACCCAGTACTTC,CASSLGLQETQYF
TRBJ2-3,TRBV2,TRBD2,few,TGTGCCAGCAGTGCTCGGGAGGGAGTAAGAGATACGCAGTATTTT,CASSAREGVRDTQYF
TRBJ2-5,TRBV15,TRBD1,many,TGTGCCACCAGCAGGCGGACAGGTCAAGAGACCCAGTACTTC,CATSRRTGQETQYF
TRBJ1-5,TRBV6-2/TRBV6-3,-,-,TGTGCCAGCAGTTTAGGAGGGACTGATAGCAATCAGCCCCAGCATTTT,CASSLGGTDSNQPQHF
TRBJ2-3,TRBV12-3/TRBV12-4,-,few,TGTGCCAGCAGTACGACAGCAAGCACAGATACGCAGTATTTT,CASSTTASTDTQYF
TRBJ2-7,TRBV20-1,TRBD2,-,TGCAGTGCCGTGGGACTAGCGGGTAGCTCCTACGAGCAGTACTTC,CSAVGLAGSSYEQYF
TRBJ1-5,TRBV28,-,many,TGTGCCAGCAGTTCGCTGACAGGCCACCTTTTGGCCCAGCATTTT,CASSSLTGHLLAQHF
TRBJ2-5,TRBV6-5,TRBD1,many,TGTGCCAGCAGTTACTCGACAGGGGGAGTCTCGTGGGAGACCCAGTACTTC,CASSYSTGGVSWETQYF
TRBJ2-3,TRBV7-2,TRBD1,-,TGTGCCAGCAGGAGCCATCGGGACAGGGCCACAGATACGCAGTATTTT,CASRSHRDRATDTQYF
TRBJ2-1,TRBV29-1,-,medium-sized,TGCAGCGTTGGCAGGGGTATTGAGCAGTTCTTC,CSVGRGIEQFF
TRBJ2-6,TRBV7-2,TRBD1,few,TGTGCCAGCAGCGCACTGGACAGGGCGTCCGGGGCCAACGTCCTGACTTTC,CASSALDRASGANVLTF